One T cell receptor (beta chain) is described in this entry. The sample holds other DNA sequences that translate to the same CDR3. Pooled together were second doses at about 4 or about 12 weeks. The data derive from a study of T cell responses to AZD1222 COVID-19 vaccine. Here immunoSEQ multiplex PCR was the method, and the copy in TCRdb shows in-frame clones only, minus some. This sample yields around 99,000 clones, of which about 89% are seen a single time; around 8.6% belongs to the top ten. The CDR3 length is 13 residues. Deletions cut 1 base from V and 4 bases from J, with 7 bases between. Germline CDR1 SEHNR, CDR2 FQNEAQ (reference sequence).

This sequence was found in an adult who received the AZD1222 COVID-19 vaccine. The chain joins TRBV7-9 to TRBJ2-5; D gene uncertain. The sequencing here drew on peripheral blood, taken 28 days after the second AZD1222 dose. CDR3 amino acids: CASSLEGRETQYF. Written as DNA, the CDR3 is TGTGCCAGCAGCTTAGAGGGTAGAGAGACCCAGTACTTC.